The entry below describes one TCR beta chain. V was clipped by 4 bases and J by 6 bases, with 21 bases between them. Looked up from germline, CDR1 is KGHDR and CDR2 is SFDVKD. This CDR3 spans 17 amino acids. Libraries were prepared by immunoSEQ multiplex PCR; TCRdb keeps only in-frame clonotypes and omits some of them. Found here are some 140,000 clones, about nine tenths of them singletons; the top ten hold 8.7%. This specimen belongs to a study of control samples from healthy donors and cancer patients. Sequencing was carried out using blood. The source is a woman aged 25-40 years in good health. The V gene is TRBV24-1, the J gene TRBJ2-1; perhaps TRBD2 as D (6 bases). Here the CDR3 reads CATSESGHSLLGNEQFF. The CDR3 DNA reads TGTGCCACCAGTGAAAGCGGGCACTCCCTATTAGGCAATGAGCAGTTCTTC.